The sequence of this T cell receptor (beta chain) was determined in a study of T cells in Graves' hyperthyroidism and ophthalmopathy. Exclusion of a patient resulted from uncontrolled infection, other autoimmune disease, pregnancy or lactation. Each diagnosis drew on symptoms, thyroxine, TRAb, thyroid ultrasound and orbital computed tomography findings. The CDR3 is 14 amino acids. Germline V CDR1 and CDR2: SGHTA, FQGNSA. The V gene end was trimmed by 5 bases and the J gene end by 8 bases; junction bases not matched to a gene: 11. Researchers took RNA transcripts and amplified the TCR beta CDR3 regions from them. When the TCR CDR3 underwent first-round RT-PCR, the HTBI primer set was used. MiXCR was run by TCRdb on the multiplex PCR reads, yielding one entry per CDR3 protein. There are about 610,000 distinct CDR3 sequences in the sample; 46% occur only once, and about 8% lies in the top ten. This clonotype was seen once.

The sequencing sample was made of peripheral blood or thyroid tissue (not recorded which). The clonotype originates from a woman between 18 and 29 years old with Graves' hyperthyroidism. The rearrangement joins TRBV7-2 to TRBJ1-2; 7 bases match TRBD1. In nucleotides, the CDR3 is TGTGCCAGCAGCCCGGGGCAGGGGGGTCGAGGCTACACCTTC. Translating gives CASSPGQGGRGYTF.